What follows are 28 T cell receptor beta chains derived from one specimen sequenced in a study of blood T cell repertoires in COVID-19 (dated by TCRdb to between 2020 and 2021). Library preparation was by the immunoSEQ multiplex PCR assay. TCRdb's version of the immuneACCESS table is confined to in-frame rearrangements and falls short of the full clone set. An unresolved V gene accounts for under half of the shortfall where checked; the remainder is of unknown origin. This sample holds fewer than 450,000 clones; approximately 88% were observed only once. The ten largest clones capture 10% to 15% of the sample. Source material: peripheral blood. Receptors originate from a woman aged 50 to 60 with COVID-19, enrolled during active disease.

The CDR3 is CASSVTGDSNQPQHF. The CDR3 nucleotides read TGCGCCAGCAGCGTGACAGGGGACTCGAATCAGCCCCAGCATTTT. This sequence joins TRBV5-1 and TRBJ1-5; 8 bases match TRBD1. Germline assignment: CDR1 SGHRS and CDR2 YFSETQ. J lost 4 bases, V lost 4 bases, and 7 bases had no gene match. The CDR3 extends over 15 amino acids.

The CDR3 loop reads CASSKQGGDTEAFF. CDR3 nucleotides: TGTGCCAGCAGTAAACAGGGGGGGGACACTGAAGCTTTCTTT. The chain employs TRBV6-5 and TRBJ1-1, with 8 bases matching TRBD1. Per germline, CDR1 MNHEY and CDR2 SVGAGI. The ends lost 5 bases at V and 3 bases at J; junction bases unmatched: 5. The CDR3 has 14 amino acids.

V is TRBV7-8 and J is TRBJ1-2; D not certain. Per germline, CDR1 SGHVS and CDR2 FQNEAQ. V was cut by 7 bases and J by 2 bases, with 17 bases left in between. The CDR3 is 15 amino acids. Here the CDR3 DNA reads TGTGCCAGCAACCCCCCCTCAGGACTCAACTATGGCTACACCTTC. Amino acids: CASNPPSGLNYGYTF.

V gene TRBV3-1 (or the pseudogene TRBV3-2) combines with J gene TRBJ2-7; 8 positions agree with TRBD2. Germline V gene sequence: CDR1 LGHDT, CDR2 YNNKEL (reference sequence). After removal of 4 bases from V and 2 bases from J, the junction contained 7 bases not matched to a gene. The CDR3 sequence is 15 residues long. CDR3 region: CASSRQRGTPYEQYF. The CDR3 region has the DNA TGTGCCAGCAGCCGGCAGCGGGGGACCCCCTACGAGCAGTACTTC.

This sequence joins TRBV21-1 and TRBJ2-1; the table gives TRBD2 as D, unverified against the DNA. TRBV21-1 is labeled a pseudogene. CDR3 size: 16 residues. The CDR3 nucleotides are TGTGCCAGCAGCGGGCGACTAGCGGGGGGGGAAGATGAGCAGTTCTTC. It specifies CASSGRLAGGEDEQFF.

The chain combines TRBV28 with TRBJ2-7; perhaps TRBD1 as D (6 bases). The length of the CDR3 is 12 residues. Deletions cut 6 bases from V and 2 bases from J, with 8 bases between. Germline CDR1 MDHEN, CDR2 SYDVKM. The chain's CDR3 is CASRDSAYEQYF. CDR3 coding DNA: TGTGCCAGCAGGGACAGTGCCTACGAGCAGTACTTC.

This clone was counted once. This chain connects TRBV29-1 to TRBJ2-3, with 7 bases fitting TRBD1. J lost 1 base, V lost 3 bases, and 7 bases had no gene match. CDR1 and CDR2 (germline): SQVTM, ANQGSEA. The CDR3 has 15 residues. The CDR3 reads CSVEATGTGTDTQYF. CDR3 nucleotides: TGCAGCGTTGAGGCCACCGGGACAGGCACAGATACGCAGTATTTT.

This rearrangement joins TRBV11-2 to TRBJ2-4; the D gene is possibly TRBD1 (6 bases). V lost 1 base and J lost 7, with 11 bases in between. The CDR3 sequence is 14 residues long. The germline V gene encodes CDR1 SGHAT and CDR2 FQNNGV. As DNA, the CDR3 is TGTGCCAGCAGCTTAGCACAGGGTAGCAACATTCAGTACTTC. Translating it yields CASSLAQGSNIQYF.

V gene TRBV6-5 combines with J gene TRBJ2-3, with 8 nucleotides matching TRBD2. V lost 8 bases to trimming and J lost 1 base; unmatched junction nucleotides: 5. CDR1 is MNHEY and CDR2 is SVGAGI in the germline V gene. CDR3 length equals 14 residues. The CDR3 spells CASGSAGGTDTQYF. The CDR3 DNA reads TGTGCCAGCGGGTCAGCGGGGGGCACAGATACGCAGTATTTT.

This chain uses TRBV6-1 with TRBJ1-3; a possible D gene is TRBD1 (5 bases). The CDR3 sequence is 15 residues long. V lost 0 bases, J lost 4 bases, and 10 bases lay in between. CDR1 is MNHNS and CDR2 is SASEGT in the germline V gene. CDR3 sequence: CASSEAGGIGNTIYF. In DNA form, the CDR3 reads TGTGCCAGCAGTGAAGCTGGGGGGATAGGAAACACCATATATTTT.

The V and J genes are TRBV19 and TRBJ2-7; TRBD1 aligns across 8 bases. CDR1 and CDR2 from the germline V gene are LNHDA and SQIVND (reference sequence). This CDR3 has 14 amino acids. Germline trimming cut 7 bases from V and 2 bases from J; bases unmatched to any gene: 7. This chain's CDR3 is CASTPTGAPYEQYF. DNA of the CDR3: TGTGCCAGTACCCCGACAGGGGCCCCCTACGAGCAGTACTTC.

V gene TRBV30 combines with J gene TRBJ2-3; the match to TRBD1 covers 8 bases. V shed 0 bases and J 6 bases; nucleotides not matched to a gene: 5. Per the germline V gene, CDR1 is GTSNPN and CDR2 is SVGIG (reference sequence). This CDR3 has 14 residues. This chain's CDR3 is CAWSVQGAWDTQYF. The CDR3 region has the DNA TGTGCCTGGAGTGTTCAGGGGGCTTGGGATACGCAGTATTTT.

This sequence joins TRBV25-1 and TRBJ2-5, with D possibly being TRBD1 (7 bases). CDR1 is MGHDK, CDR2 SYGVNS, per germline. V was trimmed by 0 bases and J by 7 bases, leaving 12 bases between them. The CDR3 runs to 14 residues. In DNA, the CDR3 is TGTGCCAGCAGTGAATATAGTCAGGGGGGGACCCAGTACTTC. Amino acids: CASSEYSQGGTQYF.

CDR3 residues: CASRPDRAKDTQYF. DNA for the CDR3: TGTGCCAGTAGACCGGACAGGGCTAAAGATACGCAGTATTTT. The gene calls are TRBV19 and TRBJ2-3; 8 bases map to TRBD1. Trimming cost V 6 bases and J 5 bases; bases outside gene matches: 7. CDR3 length: 14 residues. Germline V gene sequence: CDR1 LNHDA, CDR2 SQIVND (reference sequence). Variable domain in full (rest from reference TRBV19 and TRBJ2-3): DGGITQSPKYLFRKEGQNVTLSCEQNLNHDAMYWYRQDPGQGLRLIYYSQIVNDFQKGDIAEGYSVSREKKESFPLTVTSAQKNPTAFYLCASRPDRAKDTQYFGPGTRLTVL.

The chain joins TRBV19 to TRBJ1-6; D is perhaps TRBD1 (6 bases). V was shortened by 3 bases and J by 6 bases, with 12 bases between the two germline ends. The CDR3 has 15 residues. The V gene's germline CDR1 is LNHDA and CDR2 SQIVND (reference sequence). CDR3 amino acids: CASSMVDRLNSPLHF. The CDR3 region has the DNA TGTGCCAGTAGTATGGTCGACAGGCTTAATTCACCCCTCCACTTT.

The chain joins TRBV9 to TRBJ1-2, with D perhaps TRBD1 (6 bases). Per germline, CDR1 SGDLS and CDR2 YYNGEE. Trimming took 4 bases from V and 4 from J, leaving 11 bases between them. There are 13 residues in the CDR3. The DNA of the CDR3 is TGTGCCAGCAGCCAAGGGGGGGGCTATGGCTACACCTTC. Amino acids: CASSQGGGYGYTF.

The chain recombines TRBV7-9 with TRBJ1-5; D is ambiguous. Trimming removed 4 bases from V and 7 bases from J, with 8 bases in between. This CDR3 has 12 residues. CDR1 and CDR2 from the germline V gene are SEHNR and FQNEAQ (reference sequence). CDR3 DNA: TGTGCCAGCAGCTCTCAACTCCAGCCCCAGCATTTT. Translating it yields CASSSQLQPQHF. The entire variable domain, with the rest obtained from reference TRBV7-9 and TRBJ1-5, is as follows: DTGVSQNPRHKITKRGQNVTFRCDPISEHNRLYWYRQTLGQGPEFLTYFQNEAQLEKSRLLSDRFSAERPKGSFSTLEIQRTEQGDSAMYLCASSSQLQPQHFGDGTRLSIL.

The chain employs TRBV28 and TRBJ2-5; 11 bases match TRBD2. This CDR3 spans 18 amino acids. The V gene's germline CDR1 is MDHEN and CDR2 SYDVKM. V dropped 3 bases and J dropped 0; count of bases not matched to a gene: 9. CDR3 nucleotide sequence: TGTGCCAGCAGTTTCGGATTACTAGCGGGGGACGACCAAGAGACCCAGTACTTC. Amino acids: CASSFGLLAGDDQETQYF.

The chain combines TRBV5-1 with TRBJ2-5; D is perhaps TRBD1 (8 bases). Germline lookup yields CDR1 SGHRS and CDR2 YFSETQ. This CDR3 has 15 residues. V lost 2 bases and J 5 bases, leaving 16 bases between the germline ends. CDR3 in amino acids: CASSLEDREGETQYF. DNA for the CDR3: TGCGCCAGCAGCTTAGAGGACAGGGAGGGGGAGACCCAGTACTTC.

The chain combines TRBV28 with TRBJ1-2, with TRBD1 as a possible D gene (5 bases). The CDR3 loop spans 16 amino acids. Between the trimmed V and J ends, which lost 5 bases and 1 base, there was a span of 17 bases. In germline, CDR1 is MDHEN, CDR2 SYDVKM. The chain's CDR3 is CASSQTRKGLNYGYTF. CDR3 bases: TGTGCCAGCAGTCAGACAAGAAAGGGGCTTAACTATGGCTACACCTTC.

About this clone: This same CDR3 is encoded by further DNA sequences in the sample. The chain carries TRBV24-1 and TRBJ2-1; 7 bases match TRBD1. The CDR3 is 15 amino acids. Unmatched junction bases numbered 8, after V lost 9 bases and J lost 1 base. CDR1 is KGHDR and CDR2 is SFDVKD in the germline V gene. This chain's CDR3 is CATGVQGRSYNEQFF. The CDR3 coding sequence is TGTGCCACCGGTGTACAGGGGAGATCCTACAATGAGCAGTTCTTC.

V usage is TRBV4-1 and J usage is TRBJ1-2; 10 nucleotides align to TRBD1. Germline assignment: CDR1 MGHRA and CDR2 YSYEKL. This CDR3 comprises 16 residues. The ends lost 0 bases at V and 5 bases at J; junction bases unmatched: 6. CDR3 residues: CASSQDRRDRGYGYTF. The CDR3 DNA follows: TGCGCCAGCAGCCAAGACCGAAGGGACAGGGGTTATGGCTACACCTTC.

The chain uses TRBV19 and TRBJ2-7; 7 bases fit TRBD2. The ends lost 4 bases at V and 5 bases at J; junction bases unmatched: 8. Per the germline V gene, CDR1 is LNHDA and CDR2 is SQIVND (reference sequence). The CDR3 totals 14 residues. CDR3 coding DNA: TGTGCCAGTAGTAAGACTAGCCATACACACGAGCAGTACTTC. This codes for CASSKTSHTHEQYF.

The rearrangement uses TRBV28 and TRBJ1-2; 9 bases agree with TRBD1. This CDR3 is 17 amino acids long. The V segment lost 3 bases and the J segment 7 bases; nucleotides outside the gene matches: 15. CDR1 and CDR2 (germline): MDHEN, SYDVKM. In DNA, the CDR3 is TGTGCCAGCAGTTTGGGACAGGGAAGTGGGATGAGGGTTGGCTACACCTTC. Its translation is CASSLGQGSGMRVGYTF.

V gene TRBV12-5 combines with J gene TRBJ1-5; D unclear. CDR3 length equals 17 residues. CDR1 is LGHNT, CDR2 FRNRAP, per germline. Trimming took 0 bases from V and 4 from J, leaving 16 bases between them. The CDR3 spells CASGLVPHGSRNQPQHF. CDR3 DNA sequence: TGTGCTAGTGGTTTGGTACCCCACGGGTCTAGAAATCAGCCCCAGCATTTT.

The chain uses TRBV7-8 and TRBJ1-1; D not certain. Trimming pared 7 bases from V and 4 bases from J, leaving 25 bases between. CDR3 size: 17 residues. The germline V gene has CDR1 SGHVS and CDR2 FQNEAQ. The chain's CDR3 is CASTRATTTFLSTEAFF. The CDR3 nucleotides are TGTGCCAGCACCCGAGCGACAACGACGTTCTTAAGCACTGAAGCTTTCTTT.

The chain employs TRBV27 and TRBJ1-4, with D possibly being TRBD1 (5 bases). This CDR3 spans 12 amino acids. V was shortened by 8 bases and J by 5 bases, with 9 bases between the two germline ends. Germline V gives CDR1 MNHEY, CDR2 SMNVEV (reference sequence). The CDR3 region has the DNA TGTGCCAGCGGGGCCTTAAATGAAAAACTGTTTTTT. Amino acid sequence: CASGALNEKLFF. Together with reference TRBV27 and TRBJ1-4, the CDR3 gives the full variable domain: EAQVTQNPRYLITVTGKKLTVTCSQNMNHEYMSWYRQDPGLGLRQIYYSMNVEVTDKGDVPEGYKVSRKEKRNFPLILESPSPNQTSLYFCASGALNEKLFFGSGTQLSVL.

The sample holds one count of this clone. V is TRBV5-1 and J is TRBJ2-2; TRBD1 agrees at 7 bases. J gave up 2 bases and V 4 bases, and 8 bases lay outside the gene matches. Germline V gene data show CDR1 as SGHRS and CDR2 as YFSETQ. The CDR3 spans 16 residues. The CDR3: CASSLRTGDNTGELFF. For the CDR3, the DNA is TGCGCCAGCAGCCTAAGGACAGGAGATAACACCGGGGAGCTGTTTTTT.